This entry concerns a single T cell receptor (beta chain). Time point of the sample: late sampling 161 to 241 days after vaccination in a few convalescent patients. The V gene's germline CDR1 is MNHNS and CDR2 SASEGT. Unmatched junction bases numbered 4, after V lost 6 bases and J lost 1 base. The CDR3 sequence is 14 residues long. The data stem from a study of vaccination and CD4 T cells after COVID-19. Each CDR3 protein gets one entry after TCRdb re-called the PCR reads with MiXCR. This sample has around 31,000 distinct CDR3 sequences; approximately 49% occur once, and the top ten carry about 6%. This sequence originates from a human donor who had recovered from COVID-19. The source material was CD4+ T cells from blood, sampled about 7 months after SARS-CoV-2 vaccination. The chain has TRBV6-1 and TRBJ2-5; 8 nucleotides agree with TRBD1. DNA of the CDR3: TGTGCCAGCAGCCTACAGGGGGGCCAAGAGACCCAGTACTTC. Its protein product is CASSLQGGQETQYF.